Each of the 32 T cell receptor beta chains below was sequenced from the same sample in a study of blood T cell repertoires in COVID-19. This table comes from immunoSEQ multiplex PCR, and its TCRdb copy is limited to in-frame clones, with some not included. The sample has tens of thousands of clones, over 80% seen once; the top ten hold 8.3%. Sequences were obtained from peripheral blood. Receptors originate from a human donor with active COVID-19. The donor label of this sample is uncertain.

The CDR3 sequence is CASVAIISRIHEQFF. CDR3 sequence (DNA): TGTGCCAGCGTAGCAATTATTTCGAGGATCCATGAGCAGTTCTTC. This chain uses TRBV18 with TRBJ2-1; D remains unclear. CDR1 KGHSH and CDR2 LQKENI come from the germline V gene. There are 15 residues in the CDR3. Trimming left V 8 bases short and J 8 bases short, with 22 bases between. Full variable domain (rest looked up from reference TRBV18 and TRBJ2-1): NAGVMQNPRHLVRRRGQEARLRCSPMKGHSHVYWYRQLPEEGLKFMVYLQKENIIDESGMPKERFSAEFPKEGPSILRIQQVVRGDSAAYFCASVAIISRIHEQFFGPGTRLTVL.

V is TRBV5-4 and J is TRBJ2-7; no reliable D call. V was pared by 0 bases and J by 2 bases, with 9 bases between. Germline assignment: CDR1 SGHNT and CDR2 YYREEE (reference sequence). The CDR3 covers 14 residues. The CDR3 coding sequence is TGTGCCAGCAGCTTGGGCAGGTCCCCCTACGAGCAGTACTTC. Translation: CASSLGRSPYEQYF.

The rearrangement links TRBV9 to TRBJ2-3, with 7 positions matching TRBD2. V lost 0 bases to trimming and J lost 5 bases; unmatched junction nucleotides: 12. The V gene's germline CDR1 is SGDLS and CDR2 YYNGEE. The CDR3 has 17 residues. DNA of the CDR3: TGTGCCAGCAGCGTAGTGCCTAGCGGTGGAGGTGGAGATACGCAGTATTTT. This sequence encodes CASSVVPSGGGGDTQYF.

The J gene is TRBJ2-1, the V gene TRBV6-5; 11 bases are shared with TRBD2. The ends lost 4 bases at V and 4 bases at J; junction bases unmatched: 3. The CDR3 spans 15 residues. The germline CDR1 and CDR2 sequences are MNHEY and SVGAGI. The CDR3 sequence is CASSFGTSGYNEQFF. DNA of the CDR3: TGTGCCAGCAGTTTCGGGACTAGCGGATACAATGAGCAGTTCTTC.

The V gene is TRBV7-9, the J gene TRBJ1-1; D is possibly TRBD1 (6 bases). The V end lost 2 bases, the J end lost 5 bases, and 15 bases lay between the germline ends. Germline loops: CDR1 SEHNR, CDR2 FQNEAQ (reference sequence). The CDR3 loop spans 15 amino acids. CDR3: CASSLYRGAKTEAFF. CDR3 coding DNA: TGTGCCAGCAGCTTATATCGGGGGGCGAAGACTGAAGCTTTCTTT.

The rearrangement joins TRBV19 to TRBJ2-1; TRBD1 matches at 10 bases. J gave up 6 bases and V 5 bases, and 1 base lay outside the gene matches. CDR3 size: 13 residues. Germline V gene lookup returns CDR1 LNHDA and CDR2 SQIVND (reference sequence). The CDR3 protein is CASSWDRGNEQFF. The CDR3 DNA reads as TGTGCCAGTAGTTGGGACAGGGGCAATGAGCAGTTCTTC.

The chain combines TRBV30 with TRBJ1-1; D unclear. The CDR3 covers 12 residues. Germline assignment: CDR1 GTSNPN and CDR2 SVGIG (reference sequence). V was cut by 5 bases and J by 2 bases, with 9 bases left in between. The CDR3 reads CAWGEGNTEAFF. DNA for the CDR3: TGTGCCTGGGGGGAGGGAAACACTGAAGCTTTCTTT. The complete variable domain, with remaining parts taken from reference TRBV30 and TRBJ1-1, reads SQTIHQWPATLVQPVGSPLSLECTVEGTSNPNLYWYRQAAGRGLQLLFYSVGIGQISSEVPQNLSASRPQDRQFILSSKKLLLSDSGFYLCAWGEGNTEAFFGQGTRLTVV.

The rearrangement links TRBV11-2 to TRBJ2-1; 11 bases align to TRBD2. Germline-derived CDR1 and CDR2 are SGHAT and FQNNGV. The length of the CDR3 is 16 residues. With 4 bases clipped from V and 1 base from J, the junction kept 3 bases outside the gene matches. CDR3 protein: CASSSTSGSSYNEQFF. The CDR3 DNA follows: TGTGCCAGCAGCTCTACTAGCGGGAGTTCCTACAATGAGCAGTTCTTC.

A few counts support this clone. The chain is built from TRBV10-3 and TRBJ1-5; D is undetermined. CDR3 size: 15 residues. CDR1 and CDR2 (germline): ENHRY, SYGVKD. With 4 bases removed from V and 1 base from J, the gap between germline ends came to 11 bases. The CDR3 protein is CAISASGPSNQPQHF. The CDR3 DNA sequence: TGTGCCATCAGTGCATCAGGCCCCAGCAATCAGCCCCAGCATTTT.

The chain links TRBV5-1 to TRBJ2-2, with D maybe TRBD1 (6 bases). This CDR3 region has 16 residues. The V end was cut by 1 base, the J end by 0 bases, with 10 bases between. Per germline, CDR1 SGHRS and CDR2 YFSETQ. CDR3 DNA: TGCGCCAGCAGCTTGTTGGACAGCGCGAACACCGGGGAGCTGTTTTTT. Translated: CASSLLDSANTGELFF.

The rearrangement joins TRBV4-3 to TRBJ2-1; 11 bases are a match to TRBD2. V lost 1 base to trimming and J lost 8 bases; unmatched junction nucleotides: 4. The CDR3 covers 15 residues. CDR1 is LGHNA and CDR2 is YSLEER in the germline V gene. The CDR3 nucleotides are TGCGCCAGCAGCCAAGGACTAGCGGGGTTGTATGAGCAGTTCTTC. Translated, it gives CASSQGLAGLYEQFF.

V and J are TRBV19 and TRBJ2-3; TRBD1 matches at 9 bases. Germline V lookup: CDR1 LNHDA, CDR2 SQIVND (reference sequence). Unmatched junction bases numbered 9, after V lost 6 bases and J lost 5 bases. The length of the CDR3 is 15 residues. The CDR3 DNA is TGTGCCAGTAGATTAGGACAGGGGAGTAGAGATACGCAGTATTTT. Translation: CASRLGQGSRDTQYF.

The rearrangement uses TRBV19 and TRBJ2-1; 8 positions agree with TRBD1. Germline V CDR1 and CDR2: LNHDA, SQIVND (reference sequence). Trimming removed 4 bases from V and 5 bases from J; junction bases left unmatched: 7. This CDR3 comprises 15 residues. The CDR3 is CASSRPATGDNEQFF. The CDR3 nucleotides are TGTGCCAGTAGTAGACCCGCGACAGGGGACAATGAGCAGTTCTTC.

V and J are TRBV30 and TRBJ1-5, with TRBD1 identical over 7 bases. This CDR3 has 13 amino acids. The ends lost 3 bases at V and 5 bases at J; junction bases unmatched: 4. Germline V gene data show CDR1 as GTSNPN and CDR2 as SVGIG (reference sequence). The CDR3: CAWSRGIDQPQHF. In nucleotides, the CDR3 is TGTGCCTGGAGCAGGGGGATTGATCAGCCCCAGCATTTT.

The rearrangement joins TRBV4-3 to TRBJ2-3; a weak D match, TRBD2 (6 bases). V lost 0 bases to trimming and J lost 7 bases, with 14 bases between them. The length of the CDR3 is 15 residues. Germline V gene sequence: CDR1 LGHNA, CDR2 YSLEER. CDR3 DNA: TGCGCCAGCAGCCAAGAACCCTTAGCGGCAAATACGCAGTATTTT. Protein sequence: CASSQEPLAANTQYF.

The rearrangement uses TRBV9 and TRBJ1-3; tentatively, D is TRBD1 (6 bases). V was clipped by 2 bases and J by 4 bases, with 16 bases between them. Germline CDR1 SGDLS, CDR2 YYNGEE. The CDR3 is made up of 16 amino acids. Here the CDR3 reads CASSVGATGAGNTIYF. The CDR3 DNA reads TGTGCCAGCAGCGTGGGGGCCACCGGGGCCGGAAACACCATATATTTT.

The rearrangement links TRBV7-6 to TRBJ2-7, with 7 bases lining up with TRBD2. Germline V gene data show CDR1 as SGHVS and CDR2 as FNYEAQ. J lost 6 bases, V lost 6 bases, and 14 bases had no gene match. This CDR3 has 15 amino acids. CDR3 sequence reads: CASSSKPGGGTEQYF. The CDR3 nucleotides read TGTGCCAGCAGTTCCAAGCCGGGAGGAGGGACCGAGCAGTACTTC.

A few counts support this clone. This CDR3 reads CASSQEESSGNTIYF. CDR3 nucleotide sequence: TGCGCCAGCAGCCAAGAAGAGAGCTCTGGAAACACCATATATTTT. The chain joins TRBV4-1 to TRBJ1-3; no definite D call. This CDR3 contains 15 residues. Trimming pared 0 bases from V and 0 bases from J, leaving 6 bases between. Germline V lookup: CDR1 MGHRA, CDR2 YSYEKL.

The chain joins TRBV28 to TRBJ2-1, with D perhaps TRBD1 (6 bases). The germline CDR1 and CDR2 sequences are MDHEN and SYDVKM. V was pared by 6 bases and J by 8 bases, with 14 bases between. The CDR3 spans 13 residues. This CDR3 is CASRQGSHDEQFF. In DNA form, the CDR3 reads TGTGCCAGCAGACAGGGTTCGCACGATGAGCAGTTCTTC.

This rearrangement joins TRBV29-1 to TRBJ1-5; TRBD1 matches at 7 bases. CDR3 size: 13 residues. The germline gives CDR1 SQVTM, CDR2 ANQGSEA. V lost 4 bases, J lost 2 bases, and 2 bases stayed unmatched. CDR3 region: CSVAQGRNQPQHF. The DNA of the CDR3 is TGCAGCGTTGCACAGGGGCGCAATCAGCCCCAGCATTTT.

CDR3 in DNA: TGTGCCAGCAGTGAGACAGGGGAGGGGTCCTACGAGCAGTACTTC. This encodes CASSETGEGSYEQYF. V gene TRBV28 combines with J gene TRBJ2-7; a possible D gene is TRBD1 (8 bases). Germline CDR1 is MDHEN and CDR2 is SYDVKM. The V end was cut by 5 bases, the J end by 1 base, with 15 bases between. CDR3 size: 15 residues.

In DNA form, the CDR3 reads TGTGCCAGCAGCTGGACAGGGGTCGCAGATACGCAGTATTTT. Encoded protein: CASSWTGVADTQYF. The rearrangement links TRBV5-6 to TRBJ2-3; 9 bases map to TRBD1. This CDR3 has 14 residues. Germline lookup yields CDR1 SGHDT and CDR2 YYEEEE. V was pared by 3 bases and J by 4 bases, with 3 bases of the junction left unmatched.

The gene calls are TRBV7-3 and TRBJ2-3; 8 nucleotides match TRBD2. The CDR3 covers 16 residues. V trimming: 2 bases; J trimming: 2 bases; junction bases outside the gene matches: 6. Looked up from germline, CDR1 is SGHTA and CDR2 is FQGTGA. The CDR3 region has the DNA TGTGCCAGCAGCTTACGTAGCGGGGTTATCACAGATACGCAGTATTTT. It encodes CASSLRSGVITDTQYF. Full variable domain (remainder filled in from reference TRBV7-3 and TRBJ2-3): GAGVSQTPSNKVTEKGKYVELRCDPISGHTALYWYRQSLGQGPEFLIYFQGTGAADDSGLPNDRFFAVRPEGSVSTLKIQRTERGDSAVYLCASSLRSGVITDTQYFGPGTRLTVL.

The CDR3 nucleotides are TGTGCCAGCAGAGAACGTGTTGCGGGGATAGGCTATAATTCACCCCTCCACTTT. Its protein is CASRERVAGIGYNSPLHF. The chain recombines TRBV2 with TRBJ1-6; D remains ambiguous. The V gene's germline CDR1 is SNHLY and CDR2 FYNNEI. The length of the CDR3 is 18 residues. The ends were cut back, 6 bases at V and 3 bases at J, with 21 bases in the middle.

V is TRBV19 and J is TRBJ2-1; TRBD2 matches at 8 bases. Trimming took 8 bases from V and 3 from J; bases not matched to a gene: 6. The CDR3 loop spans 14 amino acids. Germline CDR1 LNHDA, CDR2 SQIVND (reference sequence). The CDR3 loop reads CASGVLAGYNEQFF. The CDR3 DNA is TGTGCCAGTGGGGTCCTAGCGGGCTACAATGAGCAGTTCTTC.

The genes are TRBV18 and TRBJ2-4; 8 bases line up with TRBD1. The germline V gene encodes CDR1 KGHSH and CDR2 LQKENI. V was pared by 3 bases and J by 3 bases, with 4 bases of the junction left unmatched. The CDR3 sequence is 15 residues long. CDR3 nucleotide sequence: TGTGCCAGCTCACCCCCGGACAGGGACAAAAACATTCAGTACTTC. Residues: CASSPPDRDKNIQYF. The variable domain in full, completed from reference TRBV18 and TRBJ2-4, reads NAGVMQNPRHLVRRRGQEARLRCSPMKGHSHVYWYRQLPEEGLKFMVYLQKENIIDESGMPKERFSAEFPKEGPSILRIQQVVRGDSAAYFCASSPPDRDKNIQYFGAGTRLSVL.

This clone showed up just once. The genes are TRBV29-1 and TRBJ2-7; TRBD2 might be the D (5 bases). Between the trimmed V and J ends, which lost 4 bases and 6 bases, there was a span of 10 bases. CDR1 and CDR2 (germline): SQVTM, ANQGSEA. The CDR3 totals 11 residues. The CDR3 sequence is CSVGSSPEQYF. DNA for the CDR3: TGCAGCGTTGGGTCTAGCCCCGAGCAGTACTTC.

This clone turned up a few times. CDR3 region: CASSELVTGQYEQYF. The CDR3 DNA follows: TGTGCCAGCAGTGAATTAGTGACAGGACAATACGAGCAGTACTTC. The chain employs TRBV6-1 and TRBJ2-7; tentative D call: TRBD1 (6 bases). With 2 bases removed from V and 4 bases from J, the gap between germline ends came to 15 bases. CDR1 and CDR2 from the germline V gene are MNHNS and SASEGT. The length of the CDR3 is 15 residues.

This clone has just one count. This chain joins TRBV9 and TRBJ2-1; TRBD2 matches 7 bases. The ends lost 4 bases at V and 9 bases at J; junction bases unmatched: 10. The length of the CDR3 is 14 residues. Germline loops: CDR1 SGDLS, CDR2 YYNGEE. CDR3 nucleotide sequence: TGTGCCAGCAGCAGTTCGACTAGCCGGACTGAGCAGTTCTTC. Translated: CASSSSTSRTEQFF.

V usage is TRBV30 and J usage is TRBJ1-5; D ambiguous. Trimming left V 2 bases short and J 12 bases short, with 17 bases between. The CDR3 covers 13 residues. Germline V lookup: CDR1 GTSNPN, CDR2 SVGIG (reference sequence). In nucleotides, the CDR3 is TGTGCCTGGAGTCCAGAGAGGGCCAGCGGCCAGCATTTT. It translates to CAWSPERASGQHF. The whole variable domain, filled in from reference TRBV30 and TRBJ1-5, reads SQTIHQWPATLVQPVGSPLSLECTVEGTSNPNLYWYRQAAGRGLQLLFYSVGIGQISSEVPQNLSASRPQDRQFILSSKKLLLSDSGFYLCAWSPERASGQHFGDGTRLSIL.

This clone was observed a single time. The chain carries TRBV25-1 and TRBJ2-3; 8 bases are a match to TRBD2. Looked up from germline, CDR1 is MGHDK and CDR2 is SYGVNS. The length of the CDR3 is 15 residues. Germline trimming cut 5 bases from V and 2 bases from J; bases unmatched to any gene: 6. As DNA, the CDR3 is TGTGCCAGCAGTCGGGGGGGGAGTCACACAGATACGCAGTATTTT. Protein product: CASSRGGSHTDTQYF. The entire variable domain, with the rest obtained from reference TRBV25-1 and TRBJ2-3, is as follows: EADIYQTPRYLVIGTGKKITLECSQTMGHDKMYWYQQDPGMELHLIHYSYGVNSTEKGDLSSESTVSRIRTEHFPLTLESARPSHTSQYLCASSRGGSHTDTQYFGPGTRLTVL.

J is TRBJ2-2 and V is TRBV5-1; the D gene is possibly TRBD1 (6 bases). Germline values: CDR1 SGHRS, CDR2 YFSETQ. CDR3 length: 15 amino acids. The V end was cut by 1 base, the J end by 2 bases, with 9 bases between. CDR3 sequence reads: CASSLTGTNTGELFF. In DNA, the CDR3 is TGCGCCAGCAGCTTGACTGGGACAAACACCGGGGAGCTGTTTTTT.